A single T cell receptor beta chain is shown here with its context. The antigen is undetermined. Use of 60 Vbeta and 13 Jbeta primers characterized the PCR. Method: immunoSEQ multiplex PCR; TCRdb's copy keeps in-frame clones and lacks some. Here the sample spans 100,000 to 150,000 clones, around 82% being singletons. This specimen belongs to a study of cytomegalovirus exposure and HLA in healthy donors. Study-wide findings and caveats: In all likelihood, a cluster of highly shared sequence variants was a sequencing artifact.

This CDR3 is built from 18 residues. V was clipped by 5 bases and J by 0 bases; unmatched bases: 11. Per the germline V gene, CDR1 is MGHRA and CDR2 is YSYEKL. The chain joins TRBV4-1 to TRBJ2-3, with 10 bases fitting TRBD1. The receptor was derived from a young man in good health and CMV-seropositive. The specimen was PBMCs. CDR3 region: CASSEGQGRFFSTDTQYF. The DNA of the CDR3 is TGCGCCAGCAGCGAGGGACAGGGGCGATTCTTTAGCACAGATACGCAGTATTTT.